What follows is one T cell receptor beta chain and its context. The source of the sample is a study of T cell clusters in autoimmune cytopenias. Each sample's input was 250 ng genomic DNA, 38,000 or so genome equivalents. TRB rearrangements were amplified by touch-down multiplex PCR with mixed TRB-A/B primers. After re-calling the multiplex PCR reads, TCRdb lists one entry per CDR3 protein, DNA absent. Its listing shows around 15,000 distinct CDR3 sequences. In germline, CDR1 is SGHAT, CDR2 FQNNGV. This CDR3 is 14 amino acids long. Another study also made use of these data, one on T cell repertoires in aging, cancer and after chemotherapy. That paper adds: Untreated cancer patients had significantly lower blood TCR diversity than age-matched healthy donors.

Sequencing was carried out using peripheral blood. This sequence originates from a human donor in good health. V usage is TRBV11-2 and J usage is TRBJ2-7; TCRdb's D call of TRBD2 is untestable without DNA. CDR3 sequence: CASSILGLSYEQYF.